The next 12 T cell receptor beta chains were all read from a single sample in a study of metastatic and nonmetastatic thyroid tumors. Via MiXCR, TCRdb re-called the PCR reads. In the table there are about 92,000 clones, 15% of which are singletons. Patients had received no treatment of any kind before thyroid surgery. Sequencing used blood. These receptors came from a female donor with papillary thyroid cancer or a benign thyroid nodule (not recorded which). Some clones in this sample may be carry-over from other donors' samples.

CDR3 in amino acids: CASSQDLRGDQPQHF. CDR3 in DNA: TGTGCCAGCAGCCAAGATTTGAGGGGAGATCAGCCCCAGCATTTT. This sequence joins TRBV3-1 and TRBJ1-5, with D tentatively TRBD1 (5 bases). This CDR3 spans 15 amino acids. Germline V CDR1 and CDR2: LGHDT, YNNKEL (reference sequence). The V gene lost 0 bases and the J gene lost 5 bases, with 11 bases spanning the gap.

This clone appeared many times. V and J are TRBV19 and TRBJ2-7; TRBD1 is a possible D gene (6 bases). With 3 bases removed from V and 1 base from J, the gap between germline ends came to 10 bases. The CDR3 extends over 14 amino acids. In germline, CDR1 is LNHDA, CDR2 SQIVND (reference sequence). The CDR3 region is CASSMGHPSYEQYF. The CDR3 coding sequence is TGTGCCAGTAGTATGGGACACCCATCCTACGAGCAGTACTTC.

This clone came up many times. This chain links TRBV6-1 with TRBJ1-2, with 7 bases that match TRBD1. The CDR3 has 15 residues. V trimming: 6 bases; J trimming: 4 bases; junction bases outside the gene matches: 11. Germline V lookup: CDR1 MNHNS, CDR2 SASEGT. The CDR3 spells CASSRNQGGGYGYTF. The CDR3 nucleotides are TGTGCCAGCAGCCGAAATCAGGGGGGGGGCTATGGCTACACCTTC.

At least ten counts were recorded for this clone. V is TRBV5-1 and J is TRBJ2-3; D call uncertain. CDR3 length: 15 amino acids. The V end was cut by 4 bases, the J end by 2 bases, with 14 bases between. Per germline, CDR1 SGHRS and CDR2 YFSETQ. CDR3 sequence reads: CASSPPARATDTQYF. The CDR3, as DNA: TGCGCCAGCAGCCCCCCTGCCCGAGCCACAGATACGCAGTATTTT.

In this sample, this clone turned up many times. The V gene is TRBV7-9, the J gene TRBJ2-3; TRBD2 aligns across 9 bases. The length of the CDR3 is 16 residues. Per the germline V gene, CDR1 is SEHNR and CDR2 is FQNEAQ (reference sequence). V lost 5 bases to trimming and J lost 5 bases; unmatched junction nucleotides: 11. The DNA for the CDR3 is TGTGCCAGCAGCCCTTCGCGGGGACTAGCAGGAGATACGCAGTATTTT. Its translation is CASSPSRGLAGDTQYF.

Many counts were recorded for this clone. V gene TRBV25-1 combines with J gene TRBJ2-3; D is undetermined. The CDR3 consists of 14 residues. The germline V gene has CDR1 MGHDK and CDR2 SYGVNS. Deletions cut 3 bases from V and 2 bases from J, with 9 bases between. The CDR3 nucleotides are TGTGCCAGCAGTGACCCCACAAACACAGATACGCAGTATTTT. As protein: CASSDPTNTDTQYF.

This clone came up many times. J is TRBJ2-3 and V is TRBV6-1; D not resolved. Germline CDR1 reads MNHNS; CDR2 reads SASEGT. The CDR3 has 15 amino acids. The V end was cut by 1 base, the J end by 0 bases, with 8 bases between. CDR3 sequence: CASSEGTASTDTQYF. In DNA, the CDR3 is TGTGCCAGCAGTGAAGGCACAGCTAGCACAGATACGCAGTATTTT.

The chain carries TRBV3-1 and TRBJ1-3; D is perhaps TRBD1 (5 bases). Germline assignment: CDR1 LGHDT and CDR2 YNNKEL (reference sequence). V was pared by 2 bases and J by 3 bases, with 8 bases between. This CDR3 region has 14 residues. This CDR3 reads CASSQTTDGNTIYF. The CDR3 coding sequence is TGTGCCAGCAGCCAAACGACAGATGGAAACACCATATATTTT. Full variable domain (remainder filled in from reference TRBV3-1 and TRBJ1-3): DTAVSQTPKYLVTQMGNDKSIKCEQNLGHDTMYWYKQDSKKFLKIMFSYNNKELIINETVPNRFSPKSPDKAHLNLHINSLELGDSAVYFCASSQTTDGNTIYFGEGSWLTVV.

Ten or more counts support this clone. The chain has TRBV27 and TRBJ2-5, with a possible D match to TRBD2 (5 bases). V was clipped by 6 bases and J by 5 bases, with 10 bases between them. The length of the CDR3 is 12 residues. Germline V gene data show CDR1 as MNHEY and CDR2 as SMNVEV (reference sequence). The CDR3 sequence: CASSPRGETQYF. CDR3 DNA sequence: TGTGCCAGCAGCCCTCGAGGGGAGACCCAGTACTTC.

Ten or more counts support this clone. V gene TRBV2 combines with J gene TRBJ1-2; D gene uncertain. Germline loops: CDR1 SNHLY, CDR2 FYNNEI. With 3 bases removed from V and 1 base from J, the gap between germline ends came to 9 bases. The length of the CDR3 is 14 residues. The CDR3 reads CASSDRFINYGYTF. The CDR3 DNA reads as TGTGCCAGCAGTGACAGATTCATTAACTATGGCTACACCTTC.

The chain has TRBV5-1 and TRBJ2-7; 16 nucleotides line up with TRBD2. Germline V gene data show CDR1 as SGHRS and CDR2 as YFSETQ. This CDR3 contains 19 residues. V was pared by 4 bases and J by 2 bases, with 12 bases of the junction left unmatched. In DNA form, the CDR3 reads TGCGCCAGCAGCCTCCCCTCGGGACTAGCGGGGGGGCCTCCCTACGAGCAGTACTTC. It codes for CASSLPSGLAGGPPYEQYF.

Ten or more counts support this clone. The genes are TRBV5-1 and TRBJ2-4; 9 bases agree with TRBD1. The CDR3 loop spans 12 amino acids. Germline lookup yields CDR1 SGHRS and CDR2 YFSETQ. V dropped 5 bases and J dropped 11; count of bases not matched to a gene: 5. The CDR3 here is CASSRQGEFQYF. CDR3 nucleotide sequence: TGCGCCAGCAGTAGACAGGGGGAGTTTCAGTACTTC.